Presented here are 17 T cell receptor beta chains from one specimen sequenced in a study of tumor and adjacent non-tumor tissue in lung cancer. This sample's RNA came from whole unsorted tissue. TCRbeta libraries were built with three rounds of nested PCR, modified from ARM-PCR. TCRdb re-called the multiplex PCR reads with MiXCR, one entry per CDR3 protein. This table has more than 75,000 distinct CDR3 sequences, 75% to 90% appearing once. Material for sequencing was lung tumor tissue. The receptors stem from a woman between 45 and 65 years old with non-small cell lung cancer.

With regard to this clonotype: Germline and junction disagree at one end, which may indicate a read error. This chain uses TRBV6-6 with TRBJ2-6; D is unresolved. CDR3 length: 17 amino acids. CDR1 MNHNY and CDR2 SVGAGI come from the germline V gene (reference sequence). The chain's CDR3 is CASSYPGGASRANVLTF. The CDR3 nucleotides are TGTGCCAGCAGTTACCCAGGCGGAGCCTCTCGGGCTAACGTCCTGACTTTC.

This clonotype was recorded a few times. A much bigger clone sits one base away, suggesting this may be a read error. The chain joins TRBV28 to TRBJ2-2; D perhaps matches TRBD2 (5 bases). The CDR3 contains 12 residues. Germline assignment: CDR1 MDHEN and CDR2 SYDVKM. The CDR3 is CASRKPAGELYF. The CDR3 nucleotides are TGTGCCAGCAGAAAGCCGGCCGGGGAGCTGTATTTT.

This clonotype has at least ten counts. This chain connects TRBV24-1 to TRBJ1-1, with D perhaps TRBD1 (6 bases). V dropped 9 bases and J dropped 2 bases, with 12 bases sitting between them. This CDR3 comprises 13 residues. The germline CDR1 and CDR2 sequences are KGHDR and SFDVKD. The DNA for the CDR3 is TGTGCCACCCGGGGGACACGAAACACTGAAGCTTTCTTT. It encodes CATRGTRNTEAFF.

Remarks on this clonotype: Relative to the germline gene, one junction end is altered; a read error may explain this. The chain carries TRBV29-1 and TRBJ2-5; TRBD1 might be the D (6 bases). Germline lookup yields CDR1 SQVTM and CDR2 ANQGSEA. This CDR3 comprises 13 residues. The CDR3 here is CSVERTAEEAQYF. CDR3 nucleotides: TGCAGTGTTGAGAGGACAGCAGAAGAGGCCCAGTACTTC. The whole variable domain, remainder taken from reference TRBV29-1 and TRBJ2-5, is SAVISQKPSRDICQRGTSLTIQCQVDSQVTMMFWYRQQPGQSLTLIATANQGSEATYESGFVIDKFPISRPNLTFSTLTVSNMSPEDSSIYLCSVERTAEEAQYFGPGTRLLVL.

The sample holds a few counts of this clonotype. A clone one base away is much larger, so this may be a read error. This chain links TRBV28 with TRBJ2-2; 14 positions agree with TRBD2. V gave up 6 bases and J gave up 5 bases; unmatched junction bases: 20. Germline V gives CDR1 MDHEN, CDR2 SYDVKM. There are 21 residues in the CDR3. The CDR3 protein is CASRNIHSGTSGSDYTGELFF. The CDR3 nucleotides are TGTGCCAGCAGAAACATTCACTCCGGGACTAGCGGGAGTGATTATACCGGGGAGCTGTTTTTT. The full variable domain, its missing parts supplied by reference TRBV28 and TRBJ2-2, is DVKVTQSSRYLVKRTGEKVFLECVQDMDHENMFWYRQDPGLGLRLIYFSYDVKMKEKGDIPEGYSVSREKKERFSLILESASTNQTSMYLCASRNIHSGTSGSDYTGELFFGEGSRLTVL.

As to this clonotype: This CDR3 fails to terminate in the conserved phenylalanine or tryptophan, so it likely reflects a read error. The chain combines TRBV6-2 or TRBV6-3 with TRBJ1-1; no definite D call. The CDR3 sequence is 12 residues long. V lost 7 bases to trimming and J lost 7 bases, with 13 bases between them. The germline V gene has CDR1 MNHEY and CDR2 SVGEGT. For the CDR3, the DNA is TGTGCCAGCAAGCTAGGAACAGTTGAAGCTTTCTTG. As protein: CASKLGTVEAFL.

J is TRBJ2-5 and V is TRBV25-1; D is unresolved. The CDR3 spans 16 residues. Per germline, CDR1 MGHDK and CDR2 SYGVNS. V was shortened by 2 bases and J by 1 base, with 14 bases between the two germline ends. CDR3 in DNA: TGTGCCAGCAGTGAAATCAAGGGCCGCGGCCAAGAGACCCAGTACTTC. Amino acids: CASSEIKGRGQETQYF. Full variable domain (rest looked up from reference TRBV25-1 and TRBJ2-5): EADIYQTPRYLVIGTGKKITLECSQTMGHDKMYWYQQDPGMELHLIHYSYGVNSTEKGDLSSESTVSRIRTEHFPLTLESARPSHTSQYLCASSEIKGRGQETQYFGPGTRLLVL.

To note about this clonotype: The germline gene is not matched at one end of the junction; a read error may be the cause. The chain joins TRBV12-3 or TRBV12-4 to TRBJ2-5; D is unclear. The CDR3 consists of 14 residues. CDR3 bases: TGTGCCAGCAGCTTACCAGACACCCAGGAGACCCACTACTTC. Amino acids: CASSLPDTQETHYF.

The chain combines TRBV4-1 with TRBJ2-5, with D maybe TRBD1 (7 bases). This CDR3 region has 16 residues. Per the germline V gene, CDR1 is MGHRA and CDR2 is YSYEKL. Here the CDR3 DNA reads TGCGCAAGCGGCCGAGGCGGCGGGACAGACCAAGAGACCCAGTACTTC. This sequence encodes CASGRGGGTDQETQYF.

Details on this clonotype: One end of the junction fails to match germline, which may point to a read error. The genes are TRBV7-9 and TRBJ2-6; TRBD1 agrees at 7 bases. Germline V lookup: CDR1 SEHNR, CDR2 FQNEAQ (reference sequence). This CDR3 spans 16 amino acids. The CDR3, as DNA: TGTGCCAGCAGCCCCGGACAGGACTCTGGGGCCAACGGCCTGACTTTT. Its protein product is CASSPGQDSGANGLTF.

This clonotype was observed a few times. The rearrangement joins TRBV11-2 to TRBJ1-2; possible D gene TRBD1, 6 bases. Germline lookup yields CDR1 SGHAT and CDR2 FQNNGV. CDR3 length equals 15 residues. Trimming took 5 bases from V and 11 from J, leaving 24 bases between them. The CDR3 region has the DNA TGTGCCAGCAGCCTAAAGGGGGGGCCCAACTATGATTACACCTTC. Translation gives CASSLKGGPNYDYTF.

Note on this clonotype: One end of the junction is discordant with germline, which a read error may explain. The CDR3 loop reads CASSRDGSQETKYF. CDR3 in DNA: TGTGCCAGCAGCCGGGACGGAAGCCAAGAGACCAAGTACTTC. J is TRBJ2-5 and V is TRBV11-3; D could derive from TRBD1 or TRBD2 (5 bases each). The germline CDR1 and CDR2 sequences are SGHNT and YENEEA. The CDR3 sequence is 14 residues long.

For this clonotype: The junction does not match germline at one end; this may be a read error. The chain couples TRBV20-1 to TRBJ2-5; D ambiguous. The CDR3 length is 14 residues. Germline V gives CDR1 DFQATT, CDR2 SNEGSKA (reference sequence). Here the CDR3 reads CSTLNINFQDTQYF. As DNA, the CDR3 is TGCAGTACTCTGAACATTAACTTTCAAGATACCCAGTACTTC.

The rearrangement joins TRBV20-1 to TRBJ2-3; 10 positions agree with TRBD2. CDR3 length: 15 amino acids. The J segment lost 4 bases and the V segment lost 5 bases, leaving 9 bases of the junction unmatched. CDR1 DFQATT and CDR2 SNEGSKA come from the germline V gene (reference sequence). CDR3: CSARLTSGISDTQYF. CDR3 sequence (DNA): TGCAGTGCTCGCCTCACTAGCGGGATTTCAGATACGCAGTATTTT.

In the case of this clonotype: Lacking the conserved final phenylalanine or tryptophan, this CDR3 likely reflects a read error. This chain joins TRBV11-3 and TRBJ2-2; D is unresolved. Germline V gene lookup returns CDR1 SGHNT and CDR2 YENEEA. This CDR3 is built from 13 residues. The CDR3 nucleotides read TGTGCCAGCAGTTTAGGGCAGGCGGGGGAGCTGTTTGTT. Its translation is CASSLGQAGELFV.

Comment on this clonotype: The junction shows a germline mismatch at one end, possibly a read error. This sequence joins TRBV6-5 and TRBJ1-2; D is undetermined. Germline V gene sequence: CDR1 MNHEY, CDR2 SVGAGI. The CDR3 spans 15 residues. CDR3 protein: CASSYSRGDGYGYTF. CDR3 DNA sequence: TGTGCCAGCAGTTACTCGAGAGGAGACGGCTATGGCTACACATTC.

For this clonotype: The missing conserved phenylalanine or tryptophan at the end of this CDR3 makes a read error likely. The CDR3 nucleotides read TGTGCCAGCAGTTACTCAGTCGGGGTCTTAGCGGATCTAACCATAAACATTCAGTACCTC. Translating gives CASSYSVGVLADLTINIQYL. The chain carries TRBV6-6 and TRBJ2-4; possible D gene TRBD2, 6 bases. V lost 0 bases and J lost 6, with 27 bases in between. Germline V gives CDR1 MNHNY, CDR2 SVGAGI (reference sequence). The CDR3 is 20 amino acids.